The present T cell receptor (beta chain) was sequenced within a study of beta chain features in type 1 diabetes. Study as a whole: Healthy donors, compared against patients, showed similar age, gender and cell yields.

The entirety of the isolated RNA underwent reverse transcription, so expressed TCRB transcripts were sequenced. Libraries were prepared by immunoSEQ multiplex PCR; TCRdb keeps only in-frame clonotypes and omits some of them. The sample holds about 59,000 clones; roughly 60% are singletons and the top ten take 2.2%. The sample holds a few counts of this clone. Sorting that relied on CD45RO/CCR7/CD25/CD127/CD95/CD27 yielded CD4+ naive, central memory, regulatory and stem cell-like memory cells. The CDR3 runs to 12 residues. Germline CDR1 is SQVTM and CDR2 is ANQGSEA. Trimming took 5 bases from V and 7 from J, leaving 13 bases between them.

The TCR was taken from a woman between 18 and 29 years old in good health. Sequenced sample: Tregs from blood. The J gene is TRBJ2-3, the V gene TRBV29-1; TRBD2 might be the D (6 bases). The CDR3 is CSVQLAQHTQYF. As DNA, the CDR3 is TGCAGCGTTCAGCTAGCGCAGCATACGCAGTATTTT.